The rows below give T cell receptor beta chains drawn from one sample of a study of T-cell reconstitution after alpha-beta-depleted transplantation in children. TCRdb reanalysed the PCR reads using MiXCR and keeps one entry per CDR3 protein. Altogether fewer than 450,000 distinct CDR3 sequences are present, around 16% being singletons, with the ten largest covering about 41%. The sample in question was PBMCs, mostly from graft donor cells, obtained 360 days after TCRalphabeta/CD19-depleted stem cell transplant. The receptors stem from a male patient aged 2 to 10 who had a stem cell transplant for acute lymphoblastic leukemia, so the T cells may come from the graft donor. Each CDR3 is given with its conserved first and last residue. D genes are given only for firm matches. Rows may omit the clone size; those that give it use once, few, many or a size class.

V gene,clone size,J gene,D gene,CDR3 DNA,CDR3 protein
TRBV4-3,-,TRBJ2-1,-,TGCGCCAGCAGCCTAGGACAGACCTACAATGAGCAGTTCTTC,CASSLGQTYNEQFF
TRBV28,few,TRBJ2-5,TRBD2,TGTGCCAGCAGCCAAACTAGCGGGAGGATCGGGGAGACCCAGTACTTC,CASSQTSGRIGETQYF
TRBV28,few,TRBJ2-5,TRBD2,TGTGCCAGCAGTTATCCGGGACTAGCGGGAGGAGAGACCCAGTACTTC,CASSYPGLAGGETQYF
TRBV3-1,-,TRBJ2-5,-,TGTGCCAGCAGCCAAGGTCCCCCGGGACGGCAAGAGACCCAGTACTTC,CASSQGPPGRQETQYF
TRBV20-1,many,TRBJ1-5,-,TGCAGTGCTAGTAACCAGGGGACGAGCAATCAGCCCCAGCATTTT,CSASNQGTSNQPQHF
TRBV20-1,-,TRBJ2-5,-,TGCAGTGCTAACCCAGGGGCAGCAGGAGAGACCCAGTACTTC,CSANPGAAGETQYF
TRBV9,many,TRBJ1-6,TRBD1,TGTGCCAGCAGCGATGTACCGGGACAGGGGGCATCACCCCTCCACTTT,CASSDVPGQGASPLHF
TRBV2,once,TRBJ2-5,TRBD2,TGTGCCAGCCTTTCAGACGTAGCGGGTACTCAAGAGACCCAGTACTTC,CASLSDVAGTQETQYF
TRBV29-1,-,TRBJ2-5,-,TGCAGCGTTGCCCTGGCGGGCCAAGAGACCCAGTACTTC,CSVALAGQETQYF
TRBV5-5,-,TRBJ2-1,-,TGTGCCAGCAGCTTGGACTACCTCTCCGGCAATGAGCAGTTCTTC,CASSLDYLSGNEQFF
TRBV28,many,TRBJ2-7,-,TGTGCCAGCTCTTTTAGCGAGCAGTACTTC,CASSFSEQYF
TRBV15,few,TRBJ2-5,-,TGTGCCACCAGCAGCCGTGGTGGGGAGACCCAGTACTTC,CATSSRGGETQYF
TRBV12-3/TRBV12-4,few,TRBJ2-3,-,TGTGCCAGCAGTTTACTACAGTTCACAGGGACGCAGTATTTT,CASSLLQFTGTQYF
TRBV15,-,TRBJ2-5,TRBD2,TGTGCCACCAGGCCCAGCGGGAGTGGAGAGACCCAGTACTTC,CATRPSGSGETQYF
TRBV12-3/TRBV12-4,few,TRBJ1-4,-,TGTGCCAGCGGATTTCCTGAAAAACTGTTTTTT,CASGFPEKLFF
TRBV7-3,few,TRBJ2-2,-,TGTGCCAGCAGCTTAACCCGGGGCACCGGGGAGCTGTTTTTT,CASSLTRGTGELFF
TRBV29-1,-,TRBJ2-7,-,TGCAGCGTTGAAGATGAGGCGGGTGAGCAGTACTTC,CSVEDEAGEQYF
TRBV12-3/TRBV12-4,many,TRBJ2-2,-,TGTGCCAGCAGTTACACCGACTGGAACACCGGGGAGCTGTTTTTT,CASSYTDWNTGELFF
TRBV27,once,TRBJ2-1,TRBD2,TGTGCCAGCAGTTTAGAGATTAGCGGGGGTCAAAGCTCCTACAATGAGCAGTTCTTC,CASSLEISGGQSSYNEQFF
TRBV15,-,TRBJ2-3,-,TGTGCCACCAGCAGGGAGGGGTATACGCAGTATTTT,CATSREGYTQYF
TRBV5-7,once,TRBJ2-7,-,TGTGCCAGTCGGCCCAGGGGAGGCCCATTCTACGAGCAGTACTTC,CASRPRGGPFYEQYF
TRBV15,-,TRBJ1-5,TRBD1,TGTGCCACCAGCAGAGATGAGGGGGCCTTGGGGCAGCCCCAGCATTTT,CATSRDEGALGQPQHF
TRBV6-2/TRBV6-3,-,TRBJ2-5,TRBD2,TGTGCCAGCAGTTACTCGCCTGCGGGAGCTGTGGAGACCCAGTACTTC,CASSYSPAGAVETQYF
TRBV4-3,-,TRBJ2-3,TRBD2,TGCGCCAGCAGCCACGCGGGGACTAGCGGTAGCACAGATACGCAGTATTTT,CASSHAGTSGSTDTQYF
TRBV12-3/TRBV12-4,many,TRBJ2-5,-,TGTGCCAGCAACCCGACAGGCCCTCAAGAGACCCAGTACTTC,CASNPTGPQETQYF
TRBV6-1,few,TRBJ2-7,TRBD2,TGTGCCAGCAGCCAATTTAGCGGGAGGGCCGACGAGCAGTACTTC,CASSQFSGRADEQYF
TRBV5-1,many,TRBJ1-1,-,TGCGCCAGCAGCTTGGGATGGGGGTTGGAGACGAACACTGAAGCTTTCTTT,CASSLGWGLETNTEAFF
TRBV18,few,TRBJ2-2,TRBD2,TGTGCCAGCTCACCTAGCGGGAGCGGTGGCACCGGGGAGCTGTTTTTT,CASSPSGSGGTGELFF
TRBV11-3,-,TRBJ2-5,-,TGTGCCAGCAGCTTAGGATACGGGGGTAGGGAGACCCAGTACTTC,CASSLGYGGRETQYF
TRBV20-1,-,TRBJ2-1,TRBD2,TGCAGTGCTAAACTATTAGCGGGAGCCTACAATGAGCAGTTCTTC,CSAKLLAGAYNEQFF
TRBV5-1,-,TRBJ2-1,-,TGCGCCAGCAGCGGGGACGGCGACAATGAGCAGTTCTTC,CASSGDGDNEQFF
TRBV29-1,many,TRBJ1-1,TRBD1,TGCAGCGTTGTGGGCTGGACAGGGTGGTCTGAAGCTTTCTTT,CSVVGWTGWSEAFF
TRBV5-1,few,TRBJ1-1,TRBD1,TGCGCCAGCAGCCCCGGACAGGGATTCACTGAAGCTTTCTTT,CASSPGQGFTEAFF
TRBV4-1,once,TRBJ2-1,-,TGCGCCAGCAGCCAAGACCCTCGGGGCGCCAACTCCTACAATGAGCAGTTCTTC,CASSQDPRGANSYNEQFF
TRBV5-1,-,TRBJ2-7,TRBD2,TGCGCCAGCAGCTTGGGTGCTAGCGGAGGTAGGGAGCAGTACTTC,CASSLGASGGREQYF
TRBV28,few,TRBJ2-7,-,TGTGCCAGCACCCCTGGGCTGTTGGGCCACCCCTACGAGCAGTACTTC,CASTPGLLGHPYEQYF
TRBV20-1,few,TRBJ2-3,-,TGCAGTGCTAGACTAGGCAGCACAGATACGCAGTATTTT,CSARLGSTDTQYF
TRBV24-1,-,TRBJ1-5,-,TGTGCCACCAGTGATTTGCCCCCCGGGGTGCGGCCCCAGCATTTT,CATSDLPPGVRPQHF
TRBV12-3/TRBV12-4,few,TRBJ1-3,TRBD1,TGTGCCAGCGGTACTCAGGGGGCGCGTGGGTCGTCCTCTGGAAACACCATATATTTT,CASGTQGARGSSSGNTIYF
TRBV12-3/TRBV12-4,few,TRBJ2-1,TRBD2,TGTGCCAGCGTTCGGAGCGGGACTCACAATGAGCAGTTCTTC,CASVRSGTHNEQFF
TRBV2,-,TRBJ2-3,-,TGTGCCAGCAGCGGTGAGGATACGCAGTATTTT,CASSGEDTQYF
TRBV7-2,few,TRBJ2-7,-,TGTGCCAGCAGCGTCCGAGGGAGCGCGTACGAGCAGTACTTC,CASSVRGSAYEQYF
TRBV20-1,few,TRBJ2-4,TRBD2,TGCAGTGCCACCCTAGCGGGCCTCGAGGGAAACATTCAGTACTTC,CSATLAGLEGNIQYF
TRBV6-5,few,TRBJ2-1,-,TGTGCCAGCAGTTACTCGAGTGAAGAGCAGTTCTTC,CASSYSSEEQFF
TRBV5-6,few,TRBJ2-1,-,TGTGCCAGCAGCTTGGGGACCCCAGGCTTGGAGCAGTTCTTC,CASSLGTPGLEQFF
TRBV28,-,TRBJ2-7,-,TGTGCCAGCAGTTTAAACAGGGACGGGCAGTACTTC,CASSLNRDGQYF
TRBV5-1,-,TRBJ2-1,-,TGCGCCAGCAGCTTGGACCGTGGCTCCGATGAGCAGTTCTTC,CASSLDRGSDEQFF
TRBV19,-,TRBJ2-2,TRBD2,TGTGCCTCGGGACTAGCGGGAGGACTGAACACCGGGGAGCTGTTTTTT,CASGLAGGLNTGELFF
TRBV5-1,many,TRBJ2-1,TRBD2,TGCGCCAGCAGCTTGAATGCTCCGGGACTAGCGGGAGGGCCGGGAGATGAGCAGTTCTTC,CASSLNAPGLAGGPGDEQFF